The next 27 T cell receptor beta chains were all read from a single sample in a study of graft-versus-host responses after intestinal transplantation. Profiled with immunoSEQ multiplex PCR; TCRdb holds only in-frame clones, not every one. Of 80,000 or so clones in the sample, approximately 90% were seen once. The source was PBMCs, collected 98 days after intestinal transplantation. These receptors were taken from a human patient who received an intestinal transplant, so some T cells may come from the graft donor.

This clone was seen only once. The rearrangement uses TRBV6-6 and TRBJ1-1, with D possibly matching TRBD1 (6 bases). The ends were cut back, 0 bases at V and 5 bases at J, with 10 bases in the middle. Germline V CDR1 and CDR2: MNHNY, SVGAGI (reference sequence). The CDR3 totals 14 residues. The CDR3 protein is CASSYSQGGTEAFF. The CDR3 region has the DNA TGTGCCAGCAGTTACTCACAGGGAGGTACTGAAGCTTTCTTT.

This chain uses TRBV6-1 with TRBJ2-1, with 12 bases fitting TRBD2. The germline gives CDR1 MNHNS, CDR2 SASEGT. The CDR3 loop spans 15 amino acids. J was trimmed by 8 bases and V by 0 bases; bases with no gene match: 2. DNA of the CDR3: TGTGCCAGCAGTGAAGCCAGACTAGCGGGAGATGAGCAGTTCTTC. Translation: CASSEARLAGDEQFF.

This clone appeared once. The chain is built from TRBV10-1 and TRBJ2-3, with D perhaps matching TRBD1 (6 bases). The CDR3 runs 15 residues. With 3 bases removed from V and 1 base from J, the gap between germline ends came to 11 bases. Germline V gives CDR1 WNHNN, CDR2 SYGVQD (reference sequence). CDR3 residues: CASSERTEGTDTQYF. CDR3 coding DNA: TGCGCCAGCAGTGAAAGGACAGAGGGCACAGATACGCAGTATTTT.

This chain links TRBV30 with TRBJ2-7; D unresolved. V dropped 1 base and J dropped 1 base, with 2 bases sitting between them. The CDR3 is made up of 11 amino acids. The germline CDR1 and CDR2 sequences are GTSNPN and SVGIG (reference sequence). As DNA, the CDR3 is TGTGCCTGGAGTGATTCCTACGAGCAGTACTTC. Amino acids: CAWSDSYEQYF.

The chain has TRBV29-1 and TRBJ2-3, with a tentative D call TRBD1 (5 bases). V shed 7 bases and J shed 0 bases, with 20 bases lying between them. CDR3 size: 16 residues. The germline gives CDR1 SQVTM, CDR2 ANQGSEA. The CDR3: CSARVAADTSTDTQYF. CDR3 bases: TGCAGCGCCAGGGTGGCAGCCGATACAAGCACAGATACGCAGTATTTT.

The genes are TRBV30 and TRBJ2-7; 9 bases agree with TRBD1. This CDR3 has 13 residues. J lost 3 bases, V lost 0 bases, and 0 bases had no gene match. Germline values: CDR1 GTSNPN, CDR2 SVGIG (reference sequence). CDR3 sequence: CAWSVGQGYEQYF. CDR3 sequence (DNA): TGTGCCTGGAGTGTGGGACAGGGCTACGAGCAGTACTTC.

This chain joins TRBV7-9 and TRBJ2-2; D is unresolved. The germline CDR1 and CDR2 sequences are SEHNR and FQNEAQ (reference sequence). The ends were cut back, 1 base at V and 9 bases at J, with 6 bases in the middle. The CDR3 sequence is 12 residues long. CDR3 residues: CASSLGFRELFF. The DNA of the CDR3 is TGTGCCAGCAGCTTAGGATTCAGGGAGCTGTTTTTT.

The chain has TRBV6-4 and TRBJ2-3; TRBD2 agrees at 12 bases. Trimming removed 5 bases from V and 2 bases from J; junction bases left unmatched: 2. Germline CDR1 reads MRHNA; CDR2 reads SNTAGT. The CDR3 spans 15 residues. The CDR3 DNA reads TGTGCCAGCAGTCGGACTAGCGGGGCCACAGATACGCAGTATTTT. Protein product: CASSRTSGATDTQYF.

The chain joins TRBV4-2 to TRBJ2-5; 7 positions agree with TRBD1. The CDR3 consists of 11 residues. Unmatched junction bases numbered 6, after V lost 8 bases and J lost 9 bases. The germline V gene has CDR1 LGHNA and CDR2 YNFKEQ. CDR3 amino acids: CASEGGGSQYF. CDR3 DNA: TGTGCCAGCGAAGGGGGCGGGTCCCAGTACTTC.

The rearrangement uses TRBV29-1 and TRBJ1-5, with 8 nucleotides matching TRBD1. V trimming: 0 bases; J trimming: 4 bases; junction bases outside the gene matches: 2. The germline V gene encodes CDR1 SQVTM and CDR2 ANQGSEA. This CDR3 comprises 14 residues. CDR3 in DNA: TGCAGCGTTGAAGACAGGGGGCCTAATCAGCCCCAGCATTTT. This sequence encodes CSVEDRGPNQPQHF.

The V call is TRBV6-5, the J call TRBJ1-5; D is uncertain. This CDR3 is built from 14 residues. Germline V gene lookup returns CDR1 MNHEY and CDR2 SVGAGI. Trimming left V 0 bases short and J 9 bases short, with 12 bases between. CDR3 loop: CASSYSGLLGPQHF. CDR3 sequence (DNA): TGTGCCAGCAGTTACTCCGGACTGTTAGGGCCCCAGCATTTT.

This sequence joins TRBV5-1 and TRBJ1-1, with a weak D call TRBD1 (5 bases). This CDR3 spans 12 amino acids. Trimming pared 3 bases from V and 3 bases from J, leaving 6 bases between. From germline, CDR1 is SGHRS and CDR2 YFSETQ. The CDR3, as DNA: TGCGCCAGCAGCTGGGGGGACACTGAAGCTTTCTTT. It translates to CASSWGDTEAFF.

The V and J genes are TRBV2 and TRBJ2-5, with TRBD2 matching 10 bases. Germline V gene sequence: CDR1 SNHLY, CDR2 FYNNEI. CDR3 length: 15 amino acids. The junction had 11 bases not matched to a gene; V was cut back by 6 bases and J by 7 bases. CDR3 sequence: CASRSLAGDKRTQYF. The DNA of the CDR3 is TGTGCCAGCAGGAGCCTAGCGGGGGACAAGAGGACCCAGTACTTC.

This sequence joins TRBV6-5 and TRBJ2-2, with D possibly matching TRBD2 (5 bases). From germline, CDR1 is MNHEY and CDR2 SVGAGI. V lost 7 bases to trimming and J lost 6 bases, with 15 bases between them. This CDR3 spans 14 amino acids. CDR3 region: CASNLLARPGELFF. The DNA of the CDR3 is TGTGCCAGCAACTTGTTAGCGCGCCCCGGGGAGCTGTTTTTT.

In its sample, this clone was seen a few times. The chain has TRBV21-1 and TRBJ2-7. TRBV21-1 constitutes a pseudogene. The length of the CDR3 is 11 residues. This CDR3 reads CASRDSYEQYF. In DNA form, the CDR3 reads TGTGCCAGCAGGGACTCCTACGAGCAGTACTTC.

J is TRBJ2-7 and V is TRBV21-1; the table gives TRBD2 as D, unverified against the DNA. TRBV21-1 is classified as a pseudogene. The CDR3 contains 16 residues. CDR3: CASSKAYRTSVYEQYF. The DNA for the CDR3 is TGTGCCAGCAGCAAAGCTTATAGGACTAGTGTCTACGAGCAGTACTTC.

J is TRBJ2-7 and V is TRBV29-1; 10 bases are a match to TRBD1. This CDR3 comprises 11 residues. The germline V gene has CDR1 SQVTM and CDR2 ANQGSEA. J was trimmed by 10 bases and V by 2 bases; bases with no gene match: 2. The CDR3 is CSVERDRGQYF. DNA for the CDR3: TGCAGCGTTGAAAGGGACAGGGGACAGTACTTC.

The gene calls are TRBV4-1 and TRBJ2-1; tentatively, D is TRBD2 (6 bases). Trimming left V 0 bases short and J 3 bases short, with 12 bases between. Germline V CDR1 and CDR2: MGHRA, YSYEKL. This CDR3 has 16 amino acids. The CDR3 loop reads CASSQDGAGLYNEQFF. The DNA of the CDR3 is TGCGCCAGCAGCCAAGATGGGGCGGGACTCTACAATGAGCAGTTCTTC.

This chain links TRBV9 with TRBJ2-2, with 10 positions matching TRBD2. The V gene's germline CDR1 is SGDLS and CDR2 YYNGEE. Germline trimming cut 3 bases from V and 8 bases from J; bases unmatched to any gene: 7. CDR3 length equals 15 residues. The DNA for the CDR3 is TGTGCCAGCAGCGCTCGACTAGCGGGTTCGGGGGAGCTGTTTTTT. It encodes CASSARLAGSGELFF.

The chain carries TRBV5-6 and TRBJ2-5; unclear D gene. Germline values: CDR1 SGHDT, CDR2 YYEEEE. This CDR3 is 13 amino acids long. Trimming took 5 bases from V and 2 from J, leaving 10 bases between them. The CDR3 loop reads CASSFPGQETQYF. The CDR3 DNA is TGTGCCAGCAGTTTCCCCGGTCAAGAGACCCAGTACTTC.

V gene TRBV29-1 combines with J gene TRBJ1-2; 10 bases line up with TRBD1. The length of the CDR3 is 14 residues. V lost 6 bases, J lost 0 bases, and 4 bases stayed unmatched. Germline CDR1 reads SQVTM; CDR2 reads ANQGSEA. DNA of the CDR3: TGCAGCGTCCCCGACAGGGGGCCTAACTATGGCTACACCTTC. This sequence encodes CSVPDRGPNYGYTF.

This chain links TRBV6-5 with TRBJ1-3; 7 bases are shared with TRBD1. Germline V gene data show CDR1 as MNHEY and CDR2 as SVGAGI. J lost 1 base, V lost 6 bases, and 3 bases had no gene match. This CDR3 is 14 amino acids long. CDR3 loop: CASSPGGSGNTIYF. The CDR3 DNA follows: TGTGCCAGCAGCCCAGGGGGTTCTGGAAACACCATATATTTT.

Of note for this clone: The same CDR3 also results from other DNA sequences found in this sample. J is TRBJ1-3 and V is TRBV14; D gene ambiguous. The CDR3 is made up of 14 amino acids. Trimming removed 6 bases from V and 2 bases from J, with 11 bases in between. Germline CDR1 is SGHDN and CDR2 is FVKESK. For the CDR3, the DNA is TGTGCCAGCAGTCCCGGCGGCACTGGAAACACCATATATTTT. Amino acids: CASSPGGTGNTIYF.

The chain couples TRBV28 to TRBJ2-3; TRBD1 aligns across 7 bases. CDR1 MDHEN and CDR2 SYDVKM come from the germline V gene. The CDR3 contains 15 residues. V was pared by 1 base and J by 1 base, with 2 bases of the junction left unmatched. The CDR3 loop reads CASSLYTGGTDTQYF. CDR3 coding DNA: TGTGCCAGCAGTTTATATACAGGGGGCACAGATACGCAGTATTTT.

The chain carries TRBV27 and TRBJ1-5, with a tentative D call TRBD1 (6 bases). The CDR3 totals 15 residues. Germline CDR1 is MNHEY and CDR2 is SMNVEV (reference sequence). The V gene lost 5 bases and the J gene lost 2 bases, with 13 bases spanning the gap. The CDR3 loop is CASSQQGFGNQPQHF. CDR3 DNA: TGTGCCAGCAGTCAACAGGGATTTGGCAATCAGCCCCAGCATTTT.

The rearrangement uses TRBV5-4 and TRBJ2-7; D is perhaps TRBD1 or TRBD2 (5 bases each). This CDR3 comprises 13 residues. V lost 1 base, J lost 3 bases, and 8 bases lay in between. CDR1 is SGHNT, CDR2 YYREEE, per germline (reference sequence). CDR3 DNA: TGTGCCAGCAGCTTGTGGGGACGCTACGAGCAGTACTTC. It yields the protein CASSLWGRYEQYF.

The rearrangement links TRBV30 to TRBJ1-3; unclear D gene. The germline CDR1 and CDR2 sequences are GTSNPN and SVGIG (reference sequence). Deletions cut 0 bases from V and 0 bases from J, with 12 bases between. The CDR3 runs to 16 residues. CDR3 in DNA: TGTGCCTGGAGTGTACCTGCTTCGAGCTCTGGAAACACCATATATTTT. It yields the protein CAWSVPASSSGNTIYF.